This TCR beta chain derives from a study of blood T cell repertoires in COVID-19. TCRdb's copy holds only in-frame clones and misses some; the assay was immunoSEQ multiplex PCR. This table holds around 240,000 clones, around 89% found once. This clone was counted between two and nine times. CDR1 and CDR2 from the germline V gene are SGHAT and FQNNGV. The CDR3 is 16 amino acids. V was cut by 5 bases and J by 1 base, with 17 bases left in between. Sequencing input: PBMCs or T cells enriched from blood (not recorded which). The origin of this receptor is a man over 45 who had been exposed to COVID-19. The chain couples TRBV11-2 to TRBJ1-1; tentatively, D is TRBD1 (6 bases). The CDR3 region is CASSLGRGTRNTEAFF. The CDR3 bases are TGTGCCAGCAGCCTAGGCAGGGGTACTCGGAACACTGAAGCTTTCTTT.